This TCR beta chain originates from a study of blood T cells in healthy people across ages (dated by TCRdb to the mid-2010s). Regarding the study in general: In model experiments, template switching captured roughly one uniquely barcoded TCR beta cDNA molecule for every two T cells. Four age groups were formed from the donors: young (average approximately 15 years), middle-aged (approximately 41), aged (about 62) and long-lived (82). The study analyzed two additional independent replicas of 1 million unique cDNA reads from the same blood draw for two donors, one aged 18 to 29 and one aged 80 or older. To track age-related changes in TCR beta repertoire diversity, the study relied on deep sequencing normalized with unique cDNA molecular identifiers. To avoid experimental bias, donors of different ages were spread randomly across the sequencing lanes.

The 40 or so donors, aged about 6 to 100 years, were systemically healthy Caucasian individuals from Russia. About 10 milliliters of peripheral blood were drawn from each donor into EDTA-treated Vacutainer tubes. PBMCs were isolated by Ficoll-Paque density-gradient centrifugation, with at least 7 million obtained per sample. Total RNA, at least 6 micrograms per sample, was extracted from PBMCs with Trizol reagent. For every donor, flow cytometry on a PBMC aliquot measured the percentage of naive CD45RAhigh/CD27high T cells. What the research found in general, with its limitations: Bulk unsorted PBMC profiling prevented conclusive comparison of naive and antigen-experienced compartments. Donor CMV infection status was unknown, potentially confounding age-related changes in expanded clonotypes. Compared with the aged group, the long-lived group had more naive CD4+ T cells, fewer expanded clones and increased TCR diversity, a pattern suggesting age selection. A strong correlation was found between observed TCR beta diversity and the percentage of naive T cells measured by flow cytometry. Observed TCR beta diversity per million T cells fell roughly linearly with age, and a significant reduction was already apparent by age about 38. Estimates of total diversity from one million sequenced T cells were regarded as lower bounds and underestimates.

This clonotype was seen a handful of times. The clone's antigen remains unknown. Per-base qualities were not stored, and no clone one base away is much larger. The method was 5' RACE. The second PCR ran for roughly 7 to 12 cycles and used a J-beta primer mix along with a sample-barcoded 5' primer. A unique molecular identifier was introduced onto each TCR beta cDNA molecule by a template-switch 5' adaptor carrying 12 random nucleotides. Each sample yielded at least 3 million CDR3-containing paired-end reads. First-strand cDNA was synthesized from all RNA with the Mint cDNA synthesis kit, primed by a TRBC-specific oligonucleotide. Following uracil-DNA glycosylase treatment, all cDNA underwent a first 18-cycle PCR with the universal primers M1SS and BC2_uni_R. Per the original workflow: For normalization, 1 million high-quality reads were randomly selected from each sample, with every read carrying a distinct molecular identifier. Instead of being binned into consensus sequences, reads with shared molecular identifiers were discarded. MiTCR, with a Q25 quality threshold and the strictest error-elimination algorithm, was used for CDR3 identification, clonotype clustering and error correction. A nonparametric unseen species model using Euler transformation provided a lower-bound estimate of total TCR beta diversity. TCRdb reprocessed the public reads (quality trimming at Q25 with fastp, clone calling with MiXCR) and kept in-frame beta chains. When rows share a CDR3 protein, they turn into one entry using the most common DNA and genes. These V and J calls originate from TCRdb's pipeline instead of the authors' own analysis. This sample holds some 1.8 million distinct CDR3 sequences; more than 35% were observed only once. The leading ten clones occupy around 23% of the sample.

The sequenced sample was blood. The sequence came from a human donor in good health.

The DNA sequence is TGTGCCAGCTCCAGTTGGGAACGGAGTGAAGCTTTCTTT. Protein translation: CASSSWERSEAFF. The receptor chain draws on TRBV18 and TRBJ1-1; there is no confident call for the D gene. The CDR3 measures 13 amino acids from cysteine to phenylalanine. Only the CDR3 DNA stays, 39 bases, in frame from base 1. The germline V gene gives CDR1 as KGHSH and CDR2 as LQKENI. Deletion took 6 bases off V and 7 bases off J, with a span of 15 bases between the germline ends.